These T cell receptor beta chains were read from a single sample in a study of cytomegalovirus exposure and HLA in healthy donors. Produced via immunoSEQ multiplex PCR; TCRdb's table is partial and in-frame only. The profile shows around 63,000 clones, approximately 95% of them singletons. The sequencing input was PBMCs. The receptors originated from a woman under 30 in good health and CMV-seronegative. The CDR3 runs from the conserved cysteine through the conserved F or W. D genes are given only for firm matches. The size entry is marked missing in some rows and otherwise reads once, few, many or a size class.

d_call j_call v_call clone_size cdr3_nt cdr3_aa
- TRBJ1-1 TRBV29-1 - TGCAGCGTTACCCGACGCGGCACTGAAGCTTTCTTT CSVTRRGTEAFF
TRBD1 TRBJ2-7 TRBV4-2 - TGTGCCAGCAGCCCTCAAGGGGGCAGGGGATCCTACGAGCAGTACTTC CASSPQGGRGSYEQYF
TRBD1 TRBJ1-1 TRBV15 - TGTGCCACCAGCGTCAGACAGGGTTCGGACACTGAAGCTTTCTTT CATSVRQGSDTEAFF
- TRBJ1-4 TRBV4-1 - TGCGCCAGCAGCCAAGATGGGGGGGACACCGGGGCGGCTAATGAAAAACTGTTTTTT CASSQDGGDTGAANEKLFF
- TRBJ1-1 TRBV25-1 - TGTGCCAGCAGTGTCCGAGGGCTCTCGGAAGCTTTCTTT CASSVRGLSEAFF
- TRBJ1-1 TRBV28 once TGTGCCAGCAGCGCCGGGGACACTGAAGCTTTCTTT CASSAGDTEAFF
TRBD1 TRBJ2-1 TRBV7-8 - TGTGCCAGCAGCCGCGACAGGGGGCATGAGCAGTTCTTC CASSRDRGHEQFF
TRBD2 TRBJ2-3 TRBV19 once TGTGCCAGTCCCTGGACTAGCGGGGGGTCAGATACGCAGTATTTT CASPWTSGGSDTQYF
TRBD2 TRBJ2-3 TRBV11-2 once TGTGCCAGCAGCCCCCGACTAGCGGTAACCGGAGATACGCAGTATTTT CASSPRLAVTGDTQYF
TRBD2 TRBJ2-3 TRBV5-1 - TGCGCCAGCAGCTTGGGGACTAGCGGGAGTACAGATACGCAGTATTTT CASSLGTSGSTDTQYF
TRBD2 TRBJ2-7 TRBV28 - TGTGCCAGCACCAAGATAGGGACTAGCGTTCGGGAGCAGTACTTC CASTKIGTSVREQYF
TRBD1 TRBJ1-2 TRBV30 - TGTGCCTGGAGTGGGGACAGCGTCTATGGCTACACCTTC CAWSGDSVYGYTF
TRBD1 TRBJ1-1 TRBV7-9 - TGTGCCAGCAGCTTAGGGGCAGGGGGTATCGACGAAGCTTTCTTT CASSLGAGGIDEAFF
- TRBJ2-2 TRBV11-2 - TGTGCCAGCAGCTTACAGTATTTTCGCACCGGGGAGCTGTTTTTT CASSLQYFRTGELFF
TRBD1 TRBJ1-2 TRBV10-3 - TGTGCCATCAGGACCGACAGGGGCCGGGATTACTATGGCTACACCTTC CAIRTDRGRDYYGYTF
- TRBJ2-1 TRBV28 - TGTGCCAGCAGTTTGACGGGGGCCTACAATGAGCAGTTCTTC CASSLTGAYNEQFF
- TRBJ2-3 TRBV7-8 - TGTGCCAGCAGCTTAGTACTAACTAGCACAGATACGCAGTATTTT CASSLVLTSTDTQYF
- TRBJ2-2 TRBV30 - TGTGCCTGGAGTGTACCCGTCTGGAGGGACACCGGGGAGCTGTTTTTT CAWSVPVWRDTGELFF
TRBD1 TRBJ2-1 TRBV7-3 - TGTGCCAGCAGCCAGACAGGGGGGTCCTACAATGAGCAGTTCTTC CASSQTGGSYNEQFF
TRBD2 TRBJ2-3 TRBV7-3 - TGTGCCAGCAGCCCAGGGGCCCTAGCGGGGCAGTATTTT CASSPGALAGQYF
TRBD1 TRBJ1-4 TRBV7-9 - TGTGCCAGCAGCCCTCTTGGGACAGGGGGTGAAAAACTGTTTTTT CASSPLGTGGEKLFF
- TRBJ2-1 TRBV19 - TGTGCCAGTCGACTAGTCGGGGGCAATGAGCAGTTCTTC CASRLVGGNEQFF
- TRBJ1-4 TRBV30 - TGTGCCTCTGACATGTGGGGCCTCGACGAAAAACTGTTTTTT CASDMWGLDEKLFF
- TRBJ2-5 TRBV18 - TGTGCCAGCTCACCACAACAAAAAGAGACCCAGTACTTC CASSPQQKETQYF
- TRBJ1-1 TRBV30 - TGTGCCTGGAGCCGTACAGTCATGAACACTGAAGCTTTCTTT CAWSRTVMNTEAFF
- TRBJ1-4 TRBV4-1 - TGCGCCAGCAGCCAATCCGACAGAACTAATGAAAAACTGTTTTTT CASSQSDRTNEKLFF
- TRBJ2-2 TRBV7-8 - TGTGCCAGCAGCTTAAGGGGGGGGTCCGGGGAGCTGTTTTTT CASSLRGGSGELFF
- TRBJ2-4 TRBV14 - TGTGCCAGCAGCCAAGGGGGGCCAAAAAACATTCAGTACTTC CASSQGGPKNIQYF
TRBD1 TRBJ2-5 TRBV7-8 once TGTGCCAGCAGCAAGCGACAGGGGGCGGCCCAAGAGACCCAGTACTTC CASSKRQGAAQETQYF
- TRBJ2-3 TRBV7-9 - TGTGCCACCGTGGGGGGAAGCACAGATACGCAGTATTTT CATVGGSTDTQYF
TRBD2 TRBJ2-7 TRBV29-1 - TGCAGCGTTTGGGGAGGGAGCTCCTACGAGCAGTACTTC CSVWGGSSYEQYF
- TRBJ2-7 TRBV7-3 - TGTGCCAGCAGCCCAGGGGTGGGAAGCTCCTACGAGCAGTACTTC CASSPGVGSSYEQYF
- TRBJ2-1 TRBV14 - TGTGCCAGCAGCCAAGTGGGAGTGTACAATGAGCAGTTCTTC CASSQVGVYNEQFF
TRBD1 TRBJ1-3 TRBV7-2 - TGTGCCAGCAGCTTAGACAGGGGGTCTGGAAACACCATATATTTT CASSLDRGSGNTIYF
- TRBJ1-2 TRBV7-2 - TGTGCCAGCAGCTTAGGGCAGGGGAAGGGGGGCTACACCTTC CASSLGQGKGGYTF
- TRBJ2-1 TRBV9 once TGTGCCAGCAGCGTAGCGGGGACCTACAATGAGCAGTTCTTC CASSVAGTYNEQFF
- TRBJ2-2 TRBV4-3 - TGCGCCAGCAGCCAGCCCGAGGGCTGGGGGCGCGGCGGGGAGCTGTTTTTT CASSQPEGWGRGGELFF
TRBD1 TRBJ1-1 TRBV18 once TGTGCCAGCTCACCTTCTCCAGGGGGGAACACTGAAGCTTTCTTT CASSPSPGGNTEAFF
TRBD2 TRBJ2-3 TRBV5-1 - TGCGCCAGCAGCCCGCCGACTAGCGGGTCCACAGATACGCAGTATTTT CASSPPTSGSTDTQYF
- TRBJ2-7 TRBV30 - TGTGCCTGGAGTGGGACAGACACCTACGAGCAGTACTTC CAWSGTDTYEQYF